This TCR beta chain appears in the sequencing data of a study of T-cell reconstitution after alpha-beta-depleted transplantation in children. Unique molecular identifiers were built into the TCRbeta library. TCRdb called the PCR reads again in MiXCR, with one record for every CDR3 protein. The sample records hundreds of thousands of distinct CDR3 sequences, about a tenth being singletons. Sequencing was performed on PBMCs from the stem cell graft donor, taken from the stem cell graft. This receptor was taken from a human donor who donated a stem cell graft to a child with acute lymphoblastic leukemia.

The CDR3: CASSLQGAYWEQYF. CDR3 nucleotides: TGTGCCAGCAGTTTACAGGGGGCGTACTGGGAGCAGTACTTC. The chain combines TRBV12-3 or TRBV12-4 with TRBJ2-7; 8 nucleotides align to TRBD1. This CDR3 comprises 14 residues. V lost 2 bases and J lost 7; bases outside the gene matches: 7.